The clone carrying this T cell receptor (beta chain) was observed a few times. The antigen remains undetermined. Trimming cost V 6 bases and J 3 bases, with 21 bases left between them. The CDR3 loop spans 16 amino acids. Germline V CDR1 and CDR2: MNHEY, SMNVEV (reference sequence). TCRdb independently ran MiXCR on the RT-PCR reads; one entry per CDR3 protein. The sample lists about 570,000 distinct CDR3 sequences, roughly 10% occurring once. The data stem from a study of response to subunit inactivated influenza vaccine. Whole-study results and caveats: T cells newly recruited by each seasonal influenza vaccination are few, the authors suggested.

The clonotype comes from a middle-aged man who received an inactivated influenza vaccine. The chain joins TRBV27 to TRBJ2-7; D is unclear. The input for sequencing was PBMCs from blood, taken on the day of vaccination. The CDR3 DNA follows: TGTGCCAGCAGCCAGAAGAACCCAGGTCCCATCTACGAGCAGTACTTC. It is translated as CASSQKNPGPIYEQYF.